These T cell receptor beta chains were read from a single sample in a study of Ad26.COV2.S vaccination and SARS-CoV-2 variants. Sequencing was performed with immunoSEQ multiplex PCR; in TCRdb, only in-frame clones are kept and a portion is missing. The data contain tens of thousands of clones, more than 65% of them singletons. The material was peripheral blood, obtained after recovery from COVID-19. These receptors came from a human donor who had recovered from COVID-19. Each CDR3 is given with its conserved first and last residue. D genes are given only for firm matches. Only part of the rows carry a size: once, few, many, or a class if the clone is expanded.

clone size	D gene	V gene	J gene	CDR3 protein	CDR3 DNA
once	NA	TRBV24-1	TRBJ1-2	CATSDLDGGQGYTF	TGTGCCACCAGTGATTTGGACGGGGGGCAAGGCTACACCTTC
NA	TRBD1	TRBV7-9	TRBJ2-7	CASSEWDSTSYEQYF	TGTGCCAGCAGCGAATGGGACAGTACCTCCTACGAGCAGTACTTC
NA	NA	TRBV20-1	TRBJ2-5	CSASDAREETQYF	TGCAGTGCTAGTGATGCCAGAGAAGAGACCCAGTACTTC
once	NA	TRBV28	TRBJ1-5	CASSYDRRGPQHF	TGTGCCAGCAGTTATGACAGGCGTGGGCCCCAGCATTTT
NA	NA	TRBV6-2/TRBV6-3	TRBJ2-7	CASSYSFWDSQYF	TGTGCCAGCAGTTACTCTTTCTGGGACTCCCAGTACTTC
NA	NA	TRBV5-4	TRBJ1-1	CASSDSYLNTEAFF	TGTGCCAGCAGCGACAGCTATTTGAACACTGAAGCTTTCTTT
NA	TRBD2	TRBV3-1/TRBV3-2	TRBJ2-7	CASSQDRGGRSYEQYF	TGTGCCAGCAGCCAAGATCGCGGGGGGCGCAGCTACGAGCAGTACTTC
NA	NA	TRBV7-9	TRBJ2-2	CASSLEHVTGELFF	TGTGCCAGCAGCTTAGAACACGTGACCGGGGAGCTGTTTTTT
NA	NA	TRBV28	TRBJ2-6	CASSPESSGANVLTF	TGTGCCAGCAGCCCCGAATCTTCTGGGGCCAACGTCCTGACTTTC
NA	TRBD2	TRBV5-1	TRBJ2-1	CASSLVSAGAYNEQFF	TGCGCCAGCAGCTTGGTTTCAGCGGGGGCCTACAATGAGCAGTTCTTC
once	NA	TRBV9	TRBJ1-1	CASSVGYNMNTEAFF	TGTGCCAGCAGCGTGGGGTACAACATGAACACTGAAGCTTTCTTT
once	NA	TRBV7-9	TRBJ1-3	CASSSVRTGTTGNTIYF	TGTGCCAGCAGCTCTGTCCGTACCGGAACCACTGGAAACACCATATATTTT
NA	TRBD1	TRBV19	TRBJ1-1	CASSIGQGNTEAFF	TGTGCCAGTAGTATAGGACAGGGGAACACTGAAGCTTTCTTT
NA	NA	TRBV5-4	TRBJ2-1	CASSHTNEQFF	TGTGCCAGCAGCCACACGAATGAGCAGTTCTTC
NA	NA	TRBV2	TRBJ2-1	CASSGGYNEQFF	TGTGCCAGCAGTGGAGGGTACAATGAGCAGTTCTTC